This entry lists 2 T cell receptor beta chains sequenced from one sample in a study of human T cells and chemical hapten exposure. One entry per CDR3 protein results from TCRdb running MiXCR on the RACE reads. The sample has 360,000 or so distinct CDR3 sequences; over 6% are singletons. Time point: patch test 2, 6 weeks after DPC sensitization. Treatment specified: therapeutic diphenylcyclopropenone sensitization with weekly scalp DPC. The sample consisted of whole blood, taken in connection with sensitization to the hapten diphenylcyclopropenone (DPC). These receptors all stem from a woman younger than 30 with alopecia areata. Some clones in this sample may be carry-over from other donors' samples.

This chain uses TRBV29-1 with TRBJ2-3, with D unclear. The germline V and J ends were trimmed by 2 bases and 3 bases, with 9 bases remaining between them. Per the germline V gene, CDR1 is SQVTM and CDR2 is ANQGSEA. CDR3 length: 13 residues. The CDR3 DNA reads TGCAGCGTTGAAACGTTACAAACAGATACGCAGTATTTT. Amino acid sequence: CSVETLQTDTQYF.

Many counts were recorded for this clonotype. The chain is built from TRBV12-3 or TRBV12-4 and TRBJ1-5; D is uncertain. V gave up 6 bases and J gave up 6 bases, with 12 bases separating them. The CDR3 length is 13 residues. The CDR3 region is CASRAAESQPQHF. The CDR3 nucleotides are TGTGCCAGCAGAGCGGCCGAGAGTCAGCCCCAGCATTTT.